Following are 30 T cell receptor beta chains from one sample sequenced in a study of metastatic and nonmetastatic thyroid tumors. MiXCR reprocessed the PCR reads for TCRdb. The sample gives 30,000 to 40,000 clones, around 31% of which show up once; about 15% is in the top ten. No patient had received any treatment before thyroid surgery. Sequenced sample: tumor tissue. Source of these receptors: a female donor with papillary thyroid cancer or a benign thyroid nodule (not recorded which). Some clones in this sample may be carry-over from other donors' samples.

This clone was counted a few times. The V call is TRBV12-3 or TRBV12-4, the J call TRBJ2-2; no reliable D call. The CDR3 extends over 14 amino acids. V was clipped by 8 bases and J by 5 bases, with 15 bases between them. The CDR3, as DNA: TGTGCCAGCGGGGAACAGCCAGTGACCGGGGAGCTGTTTTTT. Translated: CASGEQPVTGELFF.

This clone rates as medium-sized. The chain links TRBV11-3 to TRBJ2-5, with D maybe TRBD2 (6 bases). Germline CDR1 SGHNT, CDR2 YENEEA. This CDR3 is built from 16 residues. Trimming stripped 1 base from V and 1 base from J, with 13 bases between. The CDR3 DNA reads as TGTGCCAGCAGCTTAGGGGTGGAGGGCCCCCAAGAGACCCAGTACTTC. Residues: CASSLGVEGPQETQYF.

V is TRBV7-8 and J is TRBJ2-4; D may correspond to TRBD1 or TRBD2 (5 bases each). V dropped 4 bases and J dropped 9 bases, with 16 bases sitting between them. The CDR3 length is 14 residues. CDR1 and CDR2 (germline): SGHVS, FQNEAQ. This CDR3 reads CASSSLSLGAIQYF. CDR3 DNA: TGTGCCAGCAGCTCGTTAAGCCTCGGGGCCATTCAGTACTTC.

V gene TRBV20-1 combines with J gene TRBJ2-7; 9 nucleotides line up with TRBD2. The V gene's germline CDR1 is DFQATT and CDR2 SNEGSKA (reference sequence). J lost 2 bases, V lost 4 bases, and 3 bases had no gene match. The CDR3 has 13 residues. The CDR3 bases are TGCAGTGCTATGGTAGCGGGGGCCTACGAGCAGTACTTC. Amino acids: CSAMVAGAYEQYF.

The chain joins TRBV18 to TRBJ2-1, with a possible D match to TRBD1 (5 bases). Between the trimmed V and J ends, which lost 4 bases and 2 bases, there was a span of 12 bases. There are 15 residues in the CDR3. Germline V lookup: CDR1 KGHSH, CDR2 LQKENI. CDR3 sequence reads: CASSRDSSTYNEQFF. DNA for the CDR3: TGTGCCAGCTCACGTGACAGTTCCACCTACAATGAGCAGTTCTTC.

This clone has a handful of counts. The genes are TRBV12-3 or TRBV12-4 and TRBJ2-7, with 9 bases aligning to TRBD1. With 5 bases clipped from V and 7 bases from J, the junction kept 9 bases outside the gene matches. The CDR3 is made up of 14 amino acids. The CDR3 DNA reads as TGTGCCAGCAGTCCCGGGACAGGGTTGAGGGAGCAGTACTTC. It translates to CASSPGTGLREQYF.

This clone was counted a few times. This chain uses TRBV20-1 with TRBJ2-1, with 10 nucleotides matching TRBD2. Trimming took 3 bases from V and 4 from J; bases not matched to a gene: 12. CDR1 is DFQATT, CDR2 SNEGSKA, per germline (reference sequence). This CDR3 has 17 residues. CDR3 residues: CSASPLAGAESYNEQFF. The CDR3, as DNA: TGCAGTGCTAGTCCGCTAGCGGGAGCCGAGTCTTACAATGAGCAGTTCTTC.

This clone was seen a few times. The gene calls are TRBV29-1 and TRBJ2-2; D is perhaps TRBD1 or TRBD2 (6 bases each). Deletions cut 6 bases from V and 1 base from J, with 15 bases between. Germline V gene sequence: CDR1 SQVTM, CDR2 ANQGSEA. CDR3 length equals 15 residues. CDR3 in amino acids: CSVEGGGMNTGELFF. Here the CDR3 DNA reads TGCAGCGTAGAGGGGGGTGGGATGAACACCGGGGAGCTGTTTTTT.

This chain joins TRBV25-1 and TRBJ1-2; perhaps TRBD1 as D (5 bases). V lost 1 base and J lost 2, with 8 bases in between. Germline assignment: CDR1 MGHDK and CDR2 SYGVNS. This CDR3 has 14 amino acids. The CDR3 loop is CASSEWDSNYGYTF. The CDR3 DNA sequence: TGTGCCAGCAGTGAATGGGACTCAAACTATGGCTACACCTTC.

This clone occurred once. Germline and junction disagree at one end, which may indicate a read error. This sequence joins TRBV4-2 and TRBJ2-1; D gene uncertain. The germline V gene encodes CDR1 LGHNA and CDR2 YNFKEQ. The CDR3 has 13 amino acids. The CDR3 DNA follows: TGTGCCAACAGCCGAGACTCTTACAATGAGCAGTTCTTC. Protein sequence: CANSRDSYNEQFF.

This clone was found a few times. This chain joins TRBV6-1 and TRBJ2-1; D is perhaps TRBD2 (6 bases). V dropped 0 bases and J dropped 4 bases, with 10 bases sitting between them. The germline V gene encodes CDR1 MNHNS and CDR2 SASEGT. The CDR3 has 15 residues. The CDR3 sequence: CASSEAAGRYNEQFF. In nucleotides, the CDR3 is TGTGCCAGCAGTGAAGCGGCAGGGAGGTACAATGAGCAGTTCTTC.

The chain uses TRBV18 and TRBJ2-3; the D is unclear. Germline V CDR1 and CDR2: KGHSH, LQKENI. This CDR3 is 12 amino acids long. V lost 3 bases, J lost 6 bases, and 7 bases lay in between. The CDR3 protein is CASSPNSDTQYF. The CDR3 DNA reads as TGTGCCAGCTCACCGAACAGTGATACGCAGTATTTT. The variable domain in full, completed from reference TRBV18 and TRBJ2-3, reads NAGVMQNPRHLVRRRGQEARLRCSPMKGHSHVYWYRQLPEEGLKFMVYLQKENIIDESGMPKERFSAEFPKEGPSILRIQQVVRGDSAAYFCASSPNSDTQYFGPGTRLTVL.

The rearrangement links TRBV11-2 to TRBJ2-1, with a tentative D call TRBD2 (5 bases). The ends were cut back, 5 bases at V and 2 bases at J, with 16 bases in the middle. Germline V gene sequence: CDR1 SGHAT, CDR2 FQNNGV. The CDR3 is made up of 16 amino acids. The CDR3, as DNA: TGTGCCAGCAGCCCGCGGAGCGGAGGAACCTACAATGAGCAGTTCTTC. Translated, it gives CASSPRSGGTYNEQFF.

This clone has a handful of counts. The gene calls are TRBV9 and TRBJ2-1; D is ambiguous. Germline V gene lookup returns CDR1 SGDLS and CDR2 YYNGEE. With 0 bases removed from V and 9 bases from J, the gap between germline ends came to 4 bases. The CDR3 loop spans 11 amino acids. CDR3 bases: TGTGCCAGCAGCGTAGGCACTGAGCAGTTCTTC. It translates to CASSVGTEQFF.

V is TRBV6-5 and J is TRBJ2-7; 8 nucleotides line up with TRBD2. The CDR3 consists of 17 residues. V lost 3 bases, J lost 1 base, and 11 bases stayed unmatched. In germline, CDR1 is MNHEY, CDR2 SVGAGI. CDR3 nucleotide sequence: TGTGCCAGCAGTTATCTGGCTAGCGGGTGGGATTCCTACGAGCAGTACTTC. Its protein is CASSYLASGWDSYEQYF.

J is TRBJ2-7 and V is TRBV20-1, with 9 bases lining up with TRBD2. V was pared by 1 base and J by 3 bases, with 7 bases of the junction left unmatched. The CDR3 is 15 residues long. Germline V lookup: CDR1 DFQATT, CDR2 SNEGSKA (reference sequence). The CDR3 sequence: CSARVLEREDYEQYF. DNA of the CDR3: TGCAGTGCTAGAGTCCTCGAGCGGGAGGACTACGAGCAGTACTTC.

The rearrangement uses TRBV15 and TRBJ2-5; 10 nucleotides line up with TRBD2. Germline lookup yields CDR1 LNHNV and CDR2 YYDKDF (reference sequence). There are 17 residues in the CDR3. Trimming took 0 bases from V and 5 from J; bases not matched to a gene: 9. The CDR3 nucleotides are TGTGCCACCAGCAGAGATCTGCCTAGCGGGAGTTCTGAGACCCAGTACTTC. Translating it yields CATSRDLPSGSSETQYF.

This clone was seen a few times. The chain uses TRBV7-8 and TRBJ1-2, with 7 bases lining up with TRBD1. The V gene end was trimmed by 1 base and the J gene end by 2 bases; junction bases not matched to a gene: 4. CDR3 length equals 15 residues. Germline CDR1 SGHVS, CDR2 FQNEAQ. This CDR3 is CASSLVPGGNYGYTF. As DNA, the CDR3 is TGTGCCAGCAGCTTAGTGCCAGGGGGAAACTATGGCTACACCTTC.

The chain has TRBV7-6 and TRBJ2-3, with a tentative D call TRBD2 (7 bases). The V end was cut by 3 bases, the J end by 5 bases, with 15 bases between. The CDR3 loop spans 15 amino acids. Germline V gene data show CDR1 as SGHVS and CDR2 as FNYEAQ. The CDR3 DNA reads as TGTGCCAGCAGCTTGCTCGGGGGGCGCGAAGATACGCAGTATTTT. Encoded protein: CASSLLGGREDTQYF.

The J gene is TRBJ2-1, the V gene TRBV20-1, with a tentative D call TRBD2 (6 bases). The CDR3 runs to 15 residues. CDR1 and CDR2 from the germline V gene are DFQATT and SNEGSKA (reference sequence). V lost 4 bases to trimming and J lost 9 bases, with 22 bases between them. CDR3 loop: CSAIVLRRVGGEQFF. CDR3 bases: TGCAGTGCTATAGTTTTAAGGCGGGTGGGGGGTGAGCAGTTCTTC.

The chain combines TRBV27 with TRBJ1-2, with 8 nucleotides matching TRBD1. CDR1 and CDR2 (germline): MNHEY, SMNVEV (reference sequence). This CDR3 has 18 amino acids. Germline trimming cut 7 bases from V and 5 bases from J; bases unmatched to any gene: 21. The CDR3 loop is CASTSQAPGTGPSYGYTF. The CDR3 DNA is TGTGCCAGCACCTCCCAAGCACCCGGGACAGGCCCTAGTTATGGCTACACCTTC.

This clone was found a few times. This chain connects TRBV10-2 to TRBJ1-4; a weak D match, TRBD1 (5 bases). Trimming cost V 3 bases and J 7 bases, with 21 bases left between them. The CDR3 spans 17 residues. Germline assignment: CDR1 WSHSY and CDR2 SAAADI. CDR3 residues: CASSDLPIDLRGEKLFF. DNA for the CDR3: TGCGCCAGCAGTGACCTACCGATTGACCTTAGGGGTGAAAAACTGTTTTTT.

The CDR3 region is CASSLGDSYEKLFF. The CDR3 nucleotides are TGTGCCAGCAGCTTAGGAGACAGCTATGAAAAACTGTTTTTT. This rearrangement joins TRBV7-2 to TRBJ1-4, with D tentatively TRBD1 (5 bases). V was shortened by 1 base and J by 6 bases, with 9 bases between the two germline ends. The CDR3 has 14 amino acids. Germline CDR1 SGHTA, CDR2 FQGNSA. Looking up the rest from reference TRBV7-2 and TRBJ1-4 gives the full variable domain: GAGVSQSPSNKVTEKGKDVELRCDPISGHTALYWYRQSLGQGLEFLIYFQGNSAPDKSGLPSDRFSAERTGGSVSTLTIQRTQQEDSAVYLCASSLGDSYEKLFFGSGTQLSVL.

The V and J genes are TRBV30 and TRBJ2-7; TRBD2 matches at 7 bases. V trimming: 3 bases; J trimming: 1 base; junction bases outside the gene matches: 0. This CDR3 spans 12 amino acids. Per germline, CDR1 GTSNPN and CDR2 SVGIG (reference sequence). The CDR3 DNA is TGTGCCTGGAGGCGGGGGTCCTACGAGCAGTACTTC. This translates into CAWRRGSYEQYF. The variable domain in full, with the rest retrieved from reference TRBV30 and TRBJ2-7, is SQTIHQWPATLVQPVGSPLSLECTVEGTSNPNLYWYRQAAGRGLQLLFYSVGIGQISSEVPQNLSASRPQDRQFILSSKKLLLSDSGFYLCAWRRGSYEQYFGPGTRLTVT.

The chain links TRBV29-1 to TRBJ2-1; the D gene is possibly TRBD2 (5 bases). This CDR3 is 14 amino acids long. V gave up 7 bases and J gave up 9 bases, with 22 bases separating them. The germline CDR1 and CDR2 sequences are SQVTM and ANQGSEA. As DNA, the CDR3 is TGCAGCGCTGCAGGACCCCTTCTAGGAGGTGAGCAGTTCTTC. Translation gives CSAAGPLLGGEQFF.

This clone is categorized as medium-sized (0.01 to 0.1%). The V call is TRBV7-2, the J call TRBJ2-7; the match to TRBD1 covers 11 bases. This CDR3 has 15 amino acids. Germline CDR1 is SGHTA and CDR2 is FQGNSA. The junction had 8 bases not matched to a gene; V was cut back by 5 bases and J by 5 bases. CDR3 nucleotides: TGTGCCAGCAGCCCTTGGACAGGGGGCCGGGACGAGCAGTACTTC. It codes for CASSPWTGGRDEQYF.

As to this clone: Relative to the germline gene, one junction end is altered; a read error may explain this. V is TRBV28 and J is TRBJ2-7, with D perhaps matching TRBD1 (5 bases). The CDR3 sequence is 17 residues long. Germline V gene lookup returns CDR1 MDHEN and CDR2 SYDVKM. The CDR3 sequence is CASSLYGMGHDLYEQYF. CDR3 bases: TGTGCCAGCAGCTTATATGGGATGGGGCATGACCTCTACGAGCAGTACTTC.

The chain joins TRBV2 to TRBJ2-7, with 9 bases aligning to TRBD2. V shed 2 bases and J 1 base; nucleotides not matched to a gene: 3. The CDR3 runs to 15 residues. Looked up from germline, CDR1 is SNHLY and CDR2 is FYNNEI. CDR3: CASSETSGLSYEQYF. CDR3 nucleotides: TGTGCCAGCAGTGAAACTAGCGGGCTATCCTACGAGCAGTACTTC.

The J gene is TRBJ2-3, the V gene TRBV6-1; the match to TRBD1 covers 8 bases. V was pared by 6 bases and J by 5 bases, with 10 bases of the junction left unmatched. The CDR3 is 15 amino acids. The germline CDR1 and CDR2 sequences are MNHNS and SASEGT. The CDR3 reads CASSVDRVRLDTQYF. The CDR3 nucleotides are TGTGCCAGCAGCGTGGACAGGGTCCGATTAGATACGCAGTATTTT.

This clone appeared a few times. The DNA of the CDR3 is TGTGCCAGCAGGCTACAGGGGGCGGACGAGCAGTACTTC. It specifies CASRLQGADEQYF. This chain joins TRBV2 and TRBJ2-7; 9 nucleotides align to TRBD1. Germline trimming cut 6 bases from V and 5 bases from J; bases unmatched to any gene: 5. Germline CDR1 and CDR2: SNHLY and FYNNEI. CDR3 length: 13 amino acids.